Listed below are T cell receptor beta chains from one sample, sequenced in a study of shared clonotypes between healthy human individuals. Clones were sequenced by immunoSEQ multiplex PCR, and TCRdb holds only the in-frame ones, with some missing. The top ten hold about 0.11% of the sample, which has 660,000 or so clones, 95% to 97% seen once. The sample consisted of naive CD8+ T cells sorted from blood. These receptors all stem from a woman aged 30 to 39 in good health. The CDR3 runs from the conserved cysteine through the conserved F or W. D genes are given only for firm matches. Expanded clones get a size class; other rows say once, few or many, or leave the size out.

D | size | J | V | DNA | CDR3
. | . | TRBJ2-1 | TRBV6-6 | TGTGCCAGCACGGGAAGATCGTATGAGCAGTTCTTC | CASTGRSYEQFF
. | . | TRBJ2-1 | TRBV7-3 | TGTGCCAGCAGCGTAAGAGGAGGGGGAGGGCGAACCGGTGAGCAGTTCTTC | CASSVRGGGGRTGEQFF
. | . | TRBJ2-5 | TRBV7-9 | TGTGCCAGCAGCCATCCTCTAGCACAACAAGAGACCCAGTACTTC | CASSHPLAQQETQYF
. | . | TRBJ1-3 | TRBV28 | TGTGCCAGCAGTTCACTAGAGGCCATATATTTT | CASSSLEAIYF
. | once | TRBJ2-5 | TRBV28 | TGTGCCAGCAACGGGCTGGGAGCAGAGACCCAGTACTTC | CASNGLGAETQYF
. | . | TRBJ2-7 | TRBV10-3 | TGTGCCATCAGAACTACAGAAGATAGCTCCTACGAGCAGTACTTC | CAIRTTEDSSYEQYF
. | . | TRBJ2-1 | TRBV5-1 | TGCGCCAGCAGCTTGGCCGGGCCCACTTTGGGCAATGAGCAGTTCTTC | CASSLAGPTLGNEQFF
. | . | TRBJ1-5 | TRBV27 | TGTGCCAGCAGTCCCAGCATCACGGCGAATTTTTATAGCAATCAGCCCCAGCATTTT | CASSPSITANFYSNQPQHF
. | . | TRBJ2-3 | TRBV7-9 | TGTGCCAGCAGCTCAGGGGTAGAGGTAGATACGCAGTATTTT | CASSSGVEVDTQYF
. | . | TRBJ1-5 | TRBV27 | TGTGCCAGCAGTTTATCGACGGGTCAGCAGCCCCAGCATTTT | CASSLSTGQQPQHF
. | . | TRBJ2-1 | TRBV2 | TGTGCCAGCAGTGGATCCTTAACACTCGATGAGCAGTTCTTC | CASSGSLTLDEQFF
. | . | TRBJ2-5 | TRBV28 | TGTGCCAGCAGTCCAGGTAGAGACAGGATACAAGAGACCCAGTACTTC | CASSPGRDRIQETQYF
. | . | TRBJ1-1 | TRBV27 | TGTGCCAGCAGTTTCGCGTTTGAGGGGACTGAAGCTTTCTTT | CASSFAFEGTEAFF
. | . | TRBJ2-7 | TRBV7-9 | TGTGCCAGCAGCTTACCCGCAGAAGGGTCCTACGAGCAGTACTTC | CASSLPAEGSYEQYF
. | . | TRBJ2-3 | TRBV10-3 | TGTGCCATCAGTGAGAGGTCAGATACGCAGTATTTT | CAISERSDTQYF
. | . | TRBJ2-7 | TRBV7-9 | TGTGCCAGCAGGGGGGCTTCAGTTATCAACGAGCAGTACTTC | CASRGASVINEQYF
. | . | TRBJ2-7 | TRBV2 | TGTGCCAGCACTGTTAAAGGGGTAAGGGAGGTAAACGAGCAGTACTTC | CASTVKGVREVNEQYF
. | . | TRBJ1-2 | TRBV19 | TGTGCCAGTAGTCTGTCAAAATATGGCTACACCTTC | CASSLSKYGYTF
. | . | TRBJ2-3 | TRBV7-2 | TGTGCCAGCAGCTTAGCATCTAGTTCCACAGATACGCAGTATTTT | CASSLASSSTDTQYF
. | . | TRBJ2-7 | TRBV7-3 | TGTGCCAGCAGCCCCTATCCCGAGCAGTACTTC | CASSPYPEQYF
TRBD1 | . | TRBJ1-2 | TRBV30 | TGTGCCTGGATTATAGACAGGGCCTTACTGGGTGGCTACACCTTC | CAWIIDRALLGGYTF
. | . | TRBJ2-7 | TRBV29-1 | TGCAGCGTTGAAGGGGGAGAGAGGTCCTACGAGCAGTACTTC | CSVEGGERSYEQYF